What follows are 5 T cell receptor beta chains derived from one specimen sequenced in a study of spatial heterogeneity in lung cancer. Study observations and caveats: One measure, the expanded intratumoral alpha and beta TCR count, tracked tumor mutation counts.

Time point meaning: sample taken at primary tumor resection. TCRdb reprocessed the 5' RACE reads via MiXCR and lists one record per CDR3 protein. The sample yields some 15,000 distinct CDR3 sequences, 7.3% seen once. The antigens these receptors bind are not known. This sample comprised lung tumor tissue, obtained at surgery. These receptor sequences come from a male donor with early-stage non-small cell lung cancer.

Turning to this clonotype: The junction departs from germline at one end; a sequencing error may be responsible. The V gene is TRBV10-3, the J gene TRBJ1-3; no clear D gene. Germline CDR1 ENHRY, CDR2 SYGVKD. This CDR3 comprises 15 residues. Written as DNA, the CDR3 is TGTGCCATCAGTGAGTCTCTGGGCTCTGGAAACACCATATTTTTT. It is translated as CAISESLGSGNTIFF.

This clonotype has at least ten counts. The chain is built from TRBV27 and TRBJ1-1; D perhaps matches TRBD1 (5 bases). Trimming removed 8 bases at V and 5 bases at J, with 15 bases between. Germline CDR1 is MNHEY and CDR2 is SMNVEV (reference sequence). CDR3 length: 13 residues. This chain's CDR3 is CASSLGQITEAFF. For the CDR3, the DNA is TGTGCCAGCTCCCTGGGGCAGATAACTGAAGCTTTCTTT.

By its share, this clonotype is medium-sized. V and J are TRBV2 and TRBJ2-5; no clear D gene. CDR1 and CDR2 from the germline V gene are SNHLY and FYNNEI. CDR3 length: 15 residues. Between the trimmed V and J ends, which lost 2 bases and 2 bases, there was a span of 12 bases. The CDR3, as DNA: TGTGCCAGCAGTGAAATTGGTAAACTTCAAGAGACCCAGTACTTC. Encoded protein: CASSEIGKLQETQYF. The whole variable domain, remainder taken from reference TRBV2 and TRBJ2-5, is EPEVTQTPSHQVTQMGQEVILRCVPISNHLYFYWYRQILGQKVEFLVSFYNNEISEKSEIFDDQFSVERPDGSNFTLKIRSTKLEDSAMYFCASSEIGKLQETQYFGPGTRLLVL.

This clonotype ranks as medium-sized. The chain carries TRBV7-2 and TRBJ1-4; D might be TRBD1 (5 bases). V lost 0 bases to trimming and J lost 8 bases, with 16 bases between them. The CDR3 has 16 residues. CDR1 and CDR2 from the germline V gene are SGHTA and FQGNSA. This chain's CDR3 is CASSLAVISGREKLFF. CDR3 coding DNA: TGTGCCAGCAGCTTAGCCGTCATTTCGGGGCGCGAAAAACTGTTTTTT.

The chain employs TRBV20-1 and TRBJ2-7, with TRBD2 matching over 9 bases. Looked up from germline, CDR1 is DFQATT and CDR2 is SNEGSKA (reference sequence). This CDR3 has 12 amino acids. The trim removed 3 bases at V and 7 bases at J, leaving 4 bases unmatched. CDR3 DNA sequence: TGCAGTGCTAGTGCTAGCGGGGTTGAGCAGTACGTC. Amino acids: CSASASGVEQYV.